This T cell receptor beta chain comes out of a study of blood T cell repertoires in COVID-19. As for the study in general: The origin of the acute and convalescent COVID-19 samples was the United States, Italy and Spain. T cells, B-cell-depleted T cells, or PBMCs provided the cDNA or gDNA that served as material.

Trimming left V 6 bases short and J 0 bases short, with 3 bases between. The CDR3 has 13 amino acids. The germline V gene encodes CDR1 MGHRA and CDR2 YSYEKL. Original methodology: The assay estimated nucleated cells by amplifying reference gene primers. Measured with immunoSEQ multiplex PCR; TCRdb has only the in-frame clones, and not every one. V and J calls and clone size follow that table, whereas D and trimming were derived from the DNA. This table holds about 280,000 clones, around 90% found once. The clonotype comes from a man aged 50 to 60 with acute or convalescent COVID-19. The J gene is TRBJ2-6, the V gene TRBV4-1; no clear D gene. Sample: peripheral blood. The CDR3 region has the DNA TGCGCCAGCAGTTACTCTGGGGCCAACGTCCTGACTTTC. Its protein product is CASSYSGANVLTF.